The present entry profiles one TCR beta chain with its context. Its antigen is as yet unknown. Looked up from germline, CDR1 is SGDLS and CDR2 is YYNGEE. The CDR3 has 17 residues. Trimming at V came to 0 bases and at J to 3 bases, leaving 8 bases not matched to a gene. This entry belongs to a study of cytomegalovirus exposure and HLA in healthy donors. Whole-study results and caveats: There were some public TCRs occurring in many donors, but most TCR sequences were rare. A later analysis linked a missense DCLRE1C variant to TCR beta V- and J-gene trimming.

PCR employed 60 Vbeta and 13 Jbeta primers. The method was immunoSEQ multiplex PCR; TCRdb's version includes in-frame clones alone and lacks a portion of them. Seen here are 180,000 or so clones, 60% to 80% observed once, and the top ten hold about 7.6%. This TCR was recovered from a woman aged 40 to 50 in good health and CMV-seropositive. Source material: PBMCs. V usage is TRBV9 and J usage is TRBJ2-1; 8 bases align to TRBD2. CDR3 DNA: TGTGCCAGCAGCGTAGGGTCCGTAGCGGGATACTACAATGAGCAGTTCTTC. Its protein product is CASSVGSVAGYYNEQFF.